These T cell receptor beta chains were read from a single sample in a study of control samples from healthy donors and cancer patients. Profiling relied on immunoSEQ multiplex PCR, and the TCRdb table lists in-frame clones only, not all of them. The table has 120,000 to 150,000 clones, roughly 93% seen once. Sequencing was done on a sample of blood. These receptors were obtained from a man between 18 and 35 years old in good health. Both conserved end residues are trimmed from each CDR3. D genes are given only for firm matches.

cdr3_aa: AIKRVDEQY
d_call: NA
v_call: TRBV10-3
cdr3_length: 9
j_call: TRBJ2-7

cdr3_aa: ASSLEATVTLH
d_call: NA
v_call: TRBV5-1
cdr3_length: 11
j_call: TRBJ1-6

cdr3_aa: ASSYPTDRGRGYT
d_call: TRBD1
v_call: TRBV6-6
cdr3_length: 13
j_call: TRBJ1-2

cdr3_aa: ASSVGTLAYGYT
d_call: NA
v_call: TRBV25-1
cdr3_length: 12
j_call: TRBJ1-2

cdr3_aa: ASREHREETQY
d_call: NA
v_call: TRBV2
cdr3_length: 11
j_call: TRBJ2-5

cdr3_aa: ASSDRTADEQY
d_call: NA
v_call: TRBV25-1
cdr3_length: 11
j_call: TRBJ2-7

cdr3_aa: ASSPRPSEAYNEQF
d_call: NA
v_call: TRBV7-3
cdr3_length: 14
j_call: TRBJ2-1

cdr3_aa: ASSSEDREENDYGYT
d_call: TRBD1
v_call: TRBV7-8
cdr3_length: 15
j_call: TRBJ1-2

cdr3_aa: ASNSPGTIY
d_call: NA
v_call: TRBV28
cdr3_length: 9
j_call: TRBJ1-3

cdr3_aa: ASRTRGLQETQY
d_call: TRBD2
v_call: TRBV6-5
cdr3_length: 12
j_call: TRBJ2-5

cdr3_aa: ASSYGTGTNYGYT
d_call: TRBD1
v_call: TRBV11-2
cdr3_length: 13
j_call: TRBJ1-2

cdr3_aa: ASSGTATTQY
d_call: NA
v_call: TRBV5-6
cdr3_length: 10
j_call: TRBJ2-5

cdr3_aa: AWSVIGGKLF
d_call: NA
v_call: TRBV30
cdr3_length: 10
j_call: TRBJ1-4

cdr3_aa: ASSLELYPQETQY
d_call: NA
v_call: TRBV7-6
cdr3_length: 13
j_call: TRBJ2-5

cdr3_aa: ASSYSPATGELF
d_call: NA
v_call: TRBV6-5
cdr3_length: 12
j_call: TRBJ2-2

cdr3_aa: ASSFLAGYNEQF
d_call: TRBD2
v_call: TRBV11-2
cdr3_length: 12
j_call: TRBJ2-1

cdr3_aa: ASTRTGRLAEAF
d_call: TRBD1
v_call: TRBV28
cdr3_length: 12
j_call: TRBJ1-1

cdr3_aa: ASSLQRTGPTTGELF
d_call: TRBD1
v_call: TRBV18
cdr3_length: 15
j_call: TRBJ2-2

cdr3_aa: ASSVVSRGEAF
d_call: NA
v_call: TRBV9
cdr3_length: 11
j_call: TRBJ1-1

cdr3_aa: ASSSGQGPYNEQF
d_call: TRBD1
v_call: TRBV13
cdr3_length: 13
j_call: TRBJ2-1

cdr3_aa: ASSRGLFSAGHPAPEAF
d_call: NA
v_call: TRBV19
cdr3_length: 17
j_call: TRBJ1-1

cdr3_aa: ASSPDRSSYNSPLH
d_call: NA
v_call: TRBV7-2
cdr3_length: 14
j_call: TRBJ1-6

cdr3_aa: ASIPHPQIVRDSASYEQY
d_call: TRBD1
v_call: TRBV28
cdr3_length: 18
j_call: TRBJ2-7

cdr3_aa: ASSDGSEAF
d_call: NA
v_call: TRBV5-4
cdr3_length: 9
j_call: TRBJ1-1

cdr3_aa: AWSNSYGYT
d_call: NA
v_call: TRBV30
cdr3_length: 9
j_call: TRBJ1-2

cdr3_aa: ASSVVETNTEAF
d_call: NA
v_call: TRBV9
cdr3_length: 12
j_call: TRBJ1-1

cdr3_aa: ASSQEMKGPRQF
d_call: NA
v_call: TRBV4-1
cdr3_length: 12
j_call: TRBJ2-1

cdr3_aa: ASSFAGGANQPQH
d_call: TRBD1
v_call: TRBV5-1
cdr3_length: 13
j_call: TRBJ1-5

cdr3_aa: ASSQEVPPLTGELF
d_call: NA
v_call: TRBV4-3
cdr3_length: 14
j_call: TRBJ2-2

cdr3_aa: ASSLELPRRGYT
d_call: NA
v_call: TRBV11-2
cdr3_length: 12
j_call: TRBJ1-2

cdr3_aa: ALTGDGQPQH
d_call: NA
v_call: TRBV21-1
cdr3_length: 10
j_call: TRBJ1-5

cdr3_aa: ASSPNDGQGLNTEAF
d_call: TRBD1
v_call: TRBV4-1
cdr3_length: 15
j_call: TRBJ1-1

cdr3_aa: ASSLGWSNQPQH
d_call: NA
v_call: TRBV11-2
cdr3_length: 12
j_call: TRBJ1-5

cdr3_aa: ASNPVDRAY
d_call: TRBD1
v_call: TRBV2
cdr3_length: 9
j_call: TRBJ2-4

cdr3_aa: ASRRTGQDTDTQY
d_call: TRBD1
v_call: TRBV11-1
cdr3_length: 13
j_call: TRBJ2-3

cdr3_aa: ASYPAGAGNEQF
d_call: NA
v_call: TRBV27
cdr3_length: 12
j_call: TRBJ2-1

cdr3_aa: AIGNDATNGYT
d_call: NA
v_call: TRBV7-9
cdr3_length: 11
j_call: TRBJ1-2

cdr3_aa: ASTVGTVQPQH
d_call: NA
v_call: TRBV6-6
cdr3_length: 11
j_call: TRBJ1-5